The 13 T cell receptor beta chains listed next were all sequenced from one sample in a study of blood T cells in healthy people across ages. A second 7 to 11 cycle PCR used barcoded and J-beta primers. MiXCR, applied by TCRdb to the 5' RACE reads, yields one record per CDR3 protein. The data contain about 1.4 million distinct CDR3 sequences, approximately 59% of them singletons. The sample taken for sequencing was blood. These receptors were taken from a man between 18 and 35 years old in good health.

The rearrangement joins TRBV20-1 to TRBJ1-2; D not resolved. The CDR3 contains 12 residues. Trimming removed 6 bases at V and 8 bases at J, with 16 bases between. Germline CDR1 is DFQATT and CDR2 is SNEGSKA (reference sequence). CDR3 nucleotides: TGCAGTGCGAGGGATAGGATAGGCGGCTACACCTTC. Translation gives CSARDRIGGYTF.

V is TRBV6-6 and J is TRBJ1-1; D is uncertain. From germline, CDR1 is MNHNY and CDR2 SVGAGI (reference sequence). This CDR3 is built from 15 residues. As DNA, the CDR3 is TGTGCTGGCAGTTCCCCCGGCCTGATGAACACTGAAGCTTTCTTT. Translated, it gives CAGSSPGLMNTEAFF.

CDR3 bases: TGCGCCAGCAGCCACGGGACGGAAAACTACGAGCAGTACTTC. Translating gives CASSHGTENYEQYF. The gene calls are TRBV4-1 and TRBJ2-7; D tentatively reads TRBD1 or TRBD2 (5 bases each). Trimming pared 3 bases from V and 3 bases from J, leaving 12 bases between. The CDR3 runs 14 residues. Germline loops: CDR1 MGHRA, CDR2 YSYEKL.

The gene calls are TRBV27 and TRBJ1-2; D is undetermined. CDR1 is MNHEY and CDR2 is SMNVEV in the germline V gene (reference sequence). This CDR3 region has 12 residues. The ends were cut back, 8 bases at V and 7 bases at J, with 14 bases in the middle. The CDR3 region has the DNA TGTGCCAGCCAGTCTGGGGAGGGTGGCTACACCTTC. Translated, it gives CASQSGEGGYTF.

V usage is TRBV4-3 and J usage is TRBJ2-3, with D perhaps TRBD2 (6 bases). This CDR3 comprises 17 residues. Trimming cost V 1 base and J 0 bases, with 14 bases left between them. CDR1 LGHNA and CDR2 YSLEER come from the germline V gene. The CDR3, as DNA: TGCGCCAGCAGCCAAGTTGGGACTGGGGATAGCACAGATACGCAGTATTTT. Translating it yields CASSQVGTGDSTDTQYF.

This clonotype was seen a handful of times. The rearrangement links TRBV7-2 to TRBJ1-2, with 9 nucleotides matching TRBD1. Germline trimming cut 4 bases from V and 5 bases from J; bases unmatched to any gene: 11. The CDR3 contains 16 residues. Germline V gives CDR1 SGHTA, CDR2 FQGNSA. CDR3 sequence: CASSYPGQGAAYGYTF. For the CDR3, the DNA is TGTGCCAGCAGCTATCCGGGACAGGGAGCTGCGTATGGCTACACCTTC.

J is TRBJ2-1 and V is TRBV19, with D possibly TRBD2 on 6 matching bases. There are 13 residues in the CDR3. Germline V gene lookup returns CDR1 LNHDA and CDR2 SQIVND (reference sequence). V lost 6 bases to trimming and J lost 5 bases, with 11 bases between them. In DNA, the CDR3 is TGTGCCAGTAGACCGGGACTCCACAATGAGCAGTTCTTC. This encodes CASRPGLHNEQFF. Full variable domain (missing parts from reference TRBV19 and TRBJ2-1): DGGITQSPKYLFRKEGQNVTLSCEQNLNHDAMYWYRQDPGQGLRLIYYSQIVNDFQKGDIAEGYSVSREKKESFPLTVTSAQKNPTAFYLCASRPGLHNEQFFGPGTRLTVL.

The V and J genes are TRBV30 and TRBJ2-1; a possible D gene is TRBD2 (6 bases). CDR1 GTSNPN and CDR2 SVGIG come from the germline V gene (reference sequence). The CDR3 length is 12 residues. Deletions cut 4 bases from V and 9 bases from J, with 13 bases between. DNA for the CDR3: TGTGCCTGGACTCCCGGGACTGCTGAGCAGTTCTTC. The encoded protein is CAWTPGTAEQFF. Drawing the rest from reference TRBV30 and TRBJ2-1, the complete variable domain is SQTIHQWPATLVQPVGSPLSLECTVEGTSNPNLYWYRQAAGRGLQLLFYSVGIGQISSEVPQNLSASRPQDRQFILSSKKLLLSDSGFYLCAWTPGTAEQFFGPGTRLTVL.

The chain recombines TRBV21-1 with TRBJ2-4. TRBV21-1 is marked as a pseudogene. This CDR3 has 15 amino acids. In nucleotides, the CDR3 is TGTGCCAGCAGCCCCCACGACACGACCAAAAACATTCAGTACTTC. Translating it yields CASSPHDTTKNIQYF.

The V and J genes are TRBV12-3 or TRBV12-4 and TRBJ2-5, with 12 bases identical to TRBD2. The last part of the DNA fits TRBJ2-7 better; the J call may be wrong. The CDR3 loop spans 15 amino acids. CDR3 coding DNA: TGTGCCAGCAGCCGAGTACTAGCGGGAGGACGCGAGCAGTACTTC. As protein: CASSRVLAGGREQYF.

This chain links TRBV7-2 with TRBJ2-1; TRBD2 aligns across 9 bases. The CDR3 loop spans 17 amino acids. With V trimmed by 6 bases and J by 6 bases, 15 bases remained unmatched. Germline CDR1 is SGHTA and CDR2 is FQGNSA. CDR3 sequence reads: CASSFPSRGGSGNEQFF. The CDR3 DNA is TGTGCCAGCAGTTTCCCTTCGCGGGGGGGATCGGGCAATGAGCAGTTCTTC.

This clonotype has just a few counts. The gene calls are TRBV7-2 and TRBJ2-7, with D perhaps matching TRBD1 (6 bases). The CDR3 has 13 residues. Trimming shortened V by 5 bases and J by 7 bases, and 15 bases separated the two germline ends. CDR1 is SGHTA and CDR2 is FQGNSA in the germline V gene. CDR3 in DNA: TGTGCCAGCAGCCCAGGGGTCGGGGTTGAGCAGTACTTC. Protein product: CASSPGVGVEQYF.

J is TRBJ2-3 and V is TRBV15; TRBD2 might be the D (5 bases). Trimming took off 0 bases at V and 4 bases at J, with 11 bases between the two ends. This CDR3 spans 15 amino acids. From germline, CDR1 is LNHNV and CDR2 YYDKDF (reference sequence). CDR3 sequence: CATSRDVLASDTQYF. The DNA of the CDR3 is TGTGCCACCAGCAGAGATGTATTAGCGTCAGATACGCAGTATTTT. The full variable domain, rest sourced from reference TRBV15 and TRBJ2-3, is DAMVIQNPRYQVTQFGKPVTLSCSQTLNHNVMYWYQQKSSQAPKLLFHYYDKDFNNEADTPDNFQSRRPNTSFCFLDIRSPGLGDTAMYLCATSRDVLASDTQYFGPGTRLTVL.